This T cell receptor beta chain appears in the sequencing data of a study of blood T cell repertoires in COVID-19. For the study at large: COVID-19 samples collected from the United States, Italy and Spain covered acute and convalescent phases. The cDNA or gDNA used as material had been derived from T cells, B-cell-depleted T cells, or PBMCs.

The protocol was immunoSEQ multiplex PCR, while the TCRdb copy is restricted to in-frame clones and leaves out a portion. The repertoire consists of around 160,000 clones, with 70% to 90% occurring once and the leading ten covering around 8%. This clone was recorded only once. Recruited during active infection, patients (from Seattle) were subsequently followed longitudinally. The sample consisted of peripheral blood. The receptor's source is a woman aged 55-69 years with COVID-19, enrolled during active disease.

Here the CDR3 DNA reads TGTGCCAGTAGTATCGGCCGGAGCTCCTACAATGAGCAGTTCTTC. Translated: CASSIGRSSYNEQFF. The chain links TRBV19 to TRBJ2-1; D uncertain. Germline CDR1 LNHDA, CDR2 SQIVND (reference sequence). Trimming removed 3 bases at V and 0 bases at J, with 9 bases between. The CDR3 sequence is 15 residues long.